A single T cell receptor (beta chain) is shown here with its context. No antigen is known for it. This CDR3 has 13 residues. Between the trimmed V and J ends, which lost 3 bases and 4 bases, there was a span of 9 bases. The use of a sample-barcoded 5' primer and a J-beta primer mix characterized a second PCR of about 7 to 12 cycles. Every molecule of cDNA carried a tag from a template-switch adaptor with 12 random nucleotides. Per sample, CDR3-containing paired-end reads numbered at least 2.5 million. TCRdb analysed the 5' RACE reads with MiXCR anew, one entry per CDR3 protein. Among 1.5 million to 2 million distinct CDR3 sequences, approximately 30% were seen once, and the ten largest hold 7.7%. The data stem from a study of blood T cells in healthy people across ages. General observations from the study: Among long-lived donors, naive CD4+ cells were more numerous and diversity higher than in aged donors.

This chain connects TRBV12-3 or TRBV12-4 to TRBJ1-2; TRBD1 might be the D (5 bases). Sequenced input: blood. This sequence originates from a woman aged 25-40 years in good health. The CDR3 coding sequence is TGTGCCAGCAGTTTTCAGGGTACCTATGGCTACACCTTC. It codes for CASSFQGTYGYTF.